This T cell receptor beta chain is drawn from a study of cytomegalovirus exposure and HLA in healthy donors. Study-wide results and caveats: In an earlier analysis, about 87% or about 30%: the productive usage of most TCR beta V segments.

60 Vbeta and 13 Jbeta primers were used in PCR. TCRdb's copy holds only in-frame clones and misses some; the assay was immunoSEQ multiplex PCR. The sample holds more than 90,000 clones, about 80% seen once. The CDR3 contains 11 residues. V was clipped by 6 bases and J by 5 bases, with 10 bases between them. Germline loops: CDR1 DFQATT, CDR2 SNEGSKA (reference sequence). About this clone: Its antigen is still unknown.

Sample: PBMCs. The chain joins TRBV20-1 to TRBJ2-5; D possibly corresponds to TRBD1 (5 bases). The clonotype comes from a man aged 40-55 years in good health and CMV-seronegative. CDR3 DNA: TGCAGTGCCGACAGTGAGGAGACCCAGTACTTC. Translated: CSADSEETQYF.